This T cell receptor (beta chain) is drawn from a study of vaccination effects on CD4 cells after COVID-19. With respect to this clone: Its antigen is not known.

This CDR3 is 15 amino acids long. Germline CDR1 and CDR2: MNHEY and SVGAGI. V lost 2 bases, J lost 2 bases, and 7 bases lay in between. Between days 9 and 11 of culture, CD4+ T cells were separated out. As their vaccination, participants received two doses of either BNT162b2 or mRNA-1273. Study results and limitations: In the late period after vaccination, infection- and vaccine-induced clones contracted markedly.

Sequencing used immunoSEQ multiplex PCR; TCRdb keeps in-frame clones, though not all of them. Here the sample spans 50,000 to 60,000 clones, less than 80% being singletons. The V call is TRBV6-5, the J call TRBJ2-6; TRBD1 might be the D (5 bases). The sample consisted of CD4+ T cells from PBMCs cultured without peptide, taken after COVID-19 vaccination. The source of this sequence is a human donor who received a COVID-19 vaccine. The CDR3 sequence: CASSYVRAGANVLTF. CDR3 nucleotides: TGTGCCAGCAGTTACGTCAGGGCTGGGGCCAACGTCCTGACTTTC.